A selection of T cell receptor beta chains follows, all from one sample in a study of blood T cell repertoires in COVID-19. Produced via immunoSEQ multiplex PCR; TCRdb's table is partial and in-frame only. The sample has 220,000 or so clones, roughly 81% seen once. The sequencing input was peripheral blood. The receptors derive from a man aged 50-59 years who had recovered from COVID-19. The conserved cysteine and the conserved F or W are not part of the CDR3 here.

V gene: TRBV12-5
CDR3 protein: ASGLGQGRAGELF

V gene: TRBV30
CDR3 protein: AWSTGSTYEQY

V gene: TRBV28
CDR3 protein: ASSLGTGNSNQPQH

V gene: TRBV28
CDR3 protein: ASSRQGGTEAF

V gene: TRBV5-1
CDR3 protein: ASGQGSGANVLT

V gene: TRBV27
CDR3 protein: ASSQTGSSGANVLT

V gene: TRBV19
CDR3 protein: ASSTSLGQGNTGELF

V gene: TRBV27
CDR3 protein: ASSSAGQGAYEQY

V gene: TRBV7-9
CDR3 protein: ASSFPGQGSEQY

V gene: TRBV28
CDR3 protein: ASRKDSPRFSNQPQH

V gene: TRBV28
CDR3 protein: ATRGITGYNQPQH

V gene: TRBV2
CDR3 protein: ASRKSREGLMDQY

V gene: TRBV6-2/TRBV6-3
CDR3 protein: ASSYGGTGRSGELF

V gene: TRBV29-1
CDR3 protein: SVEDRVALYGYT

V gene: TRBV2
CDR3 protein: ASSRTGRNSPLH

V gene: TRBV4-1
CDR3 protein: ASSQALLTTGRTYEQY

V gene: TRBV6-1
CDR3 protein: ASSEGQGISNYGYT

V gene: TRBV24-1
CDR3 protein: ATSDDRGRSGANVLT

V gene: TRBV18
CDR3 protein: ASSRQGETQY

V gene: TRBV27
CDR3 protein: ASSLFSGNIQY

V gene: TRBV4-1
CDR3 protein: ASSQDLGTGSFQPQH

V gene: TRBV4-1
CDR3 protein: ASSQDGTIAGELF

V gene: TRBV25-1
CDR3 protein: ASSPLYSEQF

V gene: TRBV11-2
CDR3 protein: ASSSGRGGTTDTQY

V gene: TRBV18
CDR3 protein: ASSPSQAGETQY

V gene: TRBV30
CDR3 protein: AWSVLRGDEQY

V gene: TRBV10-2
CDR3 protein: ASSGRGTVYTEAF

V gene: TRBV7-2
CDR3 protein: ASSPSSDRAADTQY

V gene: TRBV5-1
CDR3 protein: ASRRGYEQF

V gene: TRBV18
CDR3 protein: ASSTDRVSGNTIY

V gene: TRBV7-9
CDR3 protein: ASPTGGANTGELF

V gene: TRBV6-5
CDR3 protein: ASSYGGTDTEAF

V gene: TRBV5-4
CDR3 protein: ASSERLAGETQY

V gene: TRBV7-9
CDR3 protein: ASSFGTGGEQY

V gene: TRBV10-3
CDR3 protein: AIRDAGSNQPQH

V gene: TRBV11-2
CDR3 protein: ASSLGLATGGRETQY

V gene: TRBV10-2
CDR3 protein: ASSEAALNTGELF

V gene: TRBV19
CDR3 protein: ASRNRDSGFYEQY

V gene: TRBV5-1
CDR3 protein: ASSLAVAGYNEQF

V gene: TRBV11-2
CDR3 protein: ASRNLAGVDNEQF

V gene: TRBV18
CDR3 protein: ASFISGNTEAF

V gene: TRBV18
CDR3 protein: ASSPLDRDISGYT

V gene: TRBV24-1
CDR3 protein: ATSDYYAESGVNSYEQY

V gene: TRBV5-1
CDR3 protein: ASSPPVTRSTDTQY

V gene: TRBV28
CDR3 protein: ASSLDPGLLHTEAF